One and the same sample provided the 2 T cell receptor beta chains below, sequenced in a study of CD8 T cells in Susac syndrome. Random-hexamer reverse transcription was applied to roughly 0.45 to 1 ug RNA. TCRdb reprocessed the immunoSEQ multiplex PCR reads via MiXCR and lists one record per CDR3 protein. The table shows 250,000 to 300,000 distinct CDR3 sequences, with 85% occurring only once. Sample: CD8+ T cells from PBMCs. The receptor set was obtained from a human donor with multiple sclerosis.

This sequence joins TRBV5-6 and TRBJ1-1; D is uncertain. This CDR3 is built from 15 residues. V was cut by 0 bases and J by 5 bases, with 14 bases left in between. The germline V gene has CDR1 SGHDT and CDR2 YYEEEE. CDR3 residues: CASSLAIGEETEAFF. CDR3 nucleotide sequence: TGTGCCAGCAGCTTGGCCATCGGGGAAGAAACTGAAGCTTTCTTT.

This sequence joins TRBV7-2 and TRBJ2-1; the D call may be TRBD1 or TRBD2 (6 bases each). CDR1 and CDR2 (germline): SGHTA, FQGNSA. The CDR3 is 16 amino acids. The V end was cut by 6 bases, the J end by 0 bases, with 15 bases between. The CDR3 bases are TGTGCCAGCAGACCAGGAGGGGGAAGCTCCTACAATGAGCAGTTCTTC. Translation: CASRPGGGSSYNEQFF. Full variable domain (rest looked up from reference TRBV7-2 and TRBJ2-1): GAGVSQSPSNKVTEKGKDVELRCDPISGHTALYWYRQSLGQGLEFLIYFQGNSAPDKSGLPSDRFSAERTGGSVSTLTIQRTQQEDSAVYLCASRPGGGSSYNEQFFGPGTRLTVL.